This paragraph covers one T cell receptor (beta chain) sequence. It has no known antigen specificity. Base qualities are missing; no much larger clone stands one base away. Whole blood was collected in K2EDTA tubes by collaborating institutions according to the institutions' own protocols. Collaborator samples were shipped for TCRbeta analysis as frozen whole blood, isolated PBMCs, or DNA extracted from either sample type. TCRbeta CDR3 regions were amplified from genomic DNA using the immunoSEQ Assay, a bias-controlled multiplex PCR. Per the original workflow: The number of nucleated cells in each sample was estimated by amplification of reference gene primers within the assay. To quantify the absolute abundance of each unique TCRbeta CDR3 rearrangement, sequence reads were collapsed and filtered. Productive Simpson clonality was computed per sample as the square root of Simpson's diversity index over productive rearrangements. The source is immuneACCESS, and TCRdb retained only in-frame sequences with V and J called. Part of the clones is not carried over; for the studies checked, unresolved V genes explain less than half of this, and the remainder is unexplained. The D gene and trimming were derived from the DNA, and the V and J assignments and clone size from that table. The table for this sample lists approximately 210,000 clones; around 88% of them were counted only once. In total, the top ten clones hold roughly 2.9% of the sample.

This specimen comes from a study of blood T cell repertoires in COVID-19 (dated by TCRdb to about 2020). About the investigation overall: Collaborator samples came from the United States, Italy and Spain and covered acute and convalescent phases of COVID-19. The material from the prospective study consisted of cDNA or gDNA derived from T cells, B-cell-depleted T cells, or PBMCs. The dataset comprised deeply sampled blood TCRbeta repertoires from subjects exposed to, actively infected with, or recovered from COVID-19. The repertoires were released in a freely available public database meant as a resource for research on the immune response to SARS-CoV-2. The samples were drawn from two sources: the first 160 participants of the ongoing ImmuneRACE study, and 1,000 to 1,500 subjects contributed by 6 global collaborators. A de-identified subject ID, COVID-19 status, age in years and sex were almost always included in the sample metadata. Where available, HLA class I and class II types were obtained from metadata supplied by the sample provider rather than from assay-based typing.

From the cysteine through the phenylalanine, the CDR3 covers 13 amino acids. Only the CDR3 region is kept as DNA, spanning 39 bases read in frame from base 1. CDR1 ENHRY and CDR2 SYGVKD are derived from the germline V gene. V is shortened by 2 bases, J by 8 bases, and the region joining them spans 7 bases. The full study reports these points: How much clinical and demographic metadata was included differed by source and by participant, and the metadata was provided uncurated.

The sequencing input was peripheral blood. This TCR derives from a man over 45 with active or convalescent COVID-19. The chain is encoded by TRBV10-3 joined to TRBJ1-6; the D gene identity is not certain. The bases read TGTGCCATCAGTGAGGAGGTCTATTCACCCCTCCACTTT. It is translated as CAISEEVYSPLHF.